Sequencing of this T cell receptor (beta chain) was carried out in a study of vaccination effects on CD4 cells after COVID-19. Germline values: CDR1 LNHDA, CDR2 SQIVND (reference sequence). Trimming pared 7 bases from V and 1 base from J, leaving 10 bases between. This CDR3 contains 13 residues. Culture lasted around eleven days before CD4+ T cell isolation. Sequenced by immunoSEQ multiplex PCR; TCRdb stores in-frame clones only, minus some. The data contain tens of thousands of clones, 73% of them seen just once; the ten biggest clones take up about 11%. In the case of this clone: Its antigen is currently unknown.

The source was CD4+ T cells from PBMCs cultured without peptide, collected before COVID-19 vaccination. The V gene is TRBV19, the J gene TRBJ1-1; weak D call: TRBD1 (5 bases). The clonotype was recovered from a human donor who received a COVID-19 vaccine. CDR3 in DNA: TGTGCCAGTAAGTCCAGGGCGAACACTGAAGCTTTCTTT. This encodes CASKSRANTEAFF. The entire variable domain, with the rest obtained from reference TRBV19 and TRBJ1-1, is as follows: DGGITQSPKYLFRKEGQNVTLSCEQNLNHDAMYWYRQDPGQGLRLIYYSQIVNDFQKGDIAEGYSVSREKKESFPLTVTSAQKNPTAFYLCASKSRANTEAFFGQGTRLTVV.